Following are 21 T cell receptor beta chains from one sample sequenced in a study of PD-1 blockade in classical Hodgkin lymphoma. The time point was: newly diagnosed, previously untreated cHL patient sample. The protocol was immunoSEQ multiplex PCR, while the TCRdb copy is restricted to in-frame clones and leaves out a portion. This sample has about 16,000 clones, with roughly four fifths found just once. The material sequenced was peripheral blood mononuclear cells (PBMCs). The receptors come from a human donor with classical Hodgkin lymphoma.

This rearrangement joins TRBV2 to TRBJ1-1; the D is unclear. Per the germline V gene, CDR1 is SNHLY and CDR2 is FYNNEI. The CDR3 is 13 residues long. V was pared by 4 bases and J by 5 bases, with 11 bases between. In DNA, the CDR3 is TGTGCCAGCAGTGGTTCCTTGAGGACTGAAGCTTTCTTT. Residues: CASSGSLRTEAFF.

The chain has TRBV11-1 and TRBJ2-7; D is ambiguous. V was cut by 2 bases and J by 3 bases, with 11 bases left in between. The CDR3 runs to 14 residues. Germline values: CDR1 SGHAT, CDR2 FQDESV (reference sequence). CDR3 in DNA: TGTGCCAGCAGCTTAAACCCGGACGGCTACGAGCAGTACTTC. This gives the protein CASSLNPDGYEQYF.

This clone was seen more than once but under ten times. The rearrangement joins TRBV27 to TRBJ2-3, with 9 bases identical to TRBD1. The CDR3 is 15 amino acids. V shed 1 base and J 1 base; nucleotides not matched to a gene: 0. Germline loops: CDR1 MNHEY, CDR2 SMNVEV (reference sequence). DNA of the CDR3: TGTGCCAGCAGTTTATGGACAGGGGGCACAGATACGCAGTATTTT. Protein sequence: CASSLWTGGTDTQYF.

The V call is TRBV29-1, the J call TRBJ2-3, with 8 bases lining up with TRBD1. Germline trimming cut 7 bases from V and 3 bases from J; bases unmatched to any gene: 3. In germline, CDR1 is SQVTM, CDR2 ANQGSEA. The CDR3 length is 12 residues. The CDR3 protein is CSARQGTDTQYF. CDR3 coding DNA: TGCAGCGCCCGACAGGGGACAGATACGCAGTATTTT.

V is TRBV1 and J is TRBJ1-2. TRBV1 is termed a pseudogene. The CDR3 totals 16 residues. DNA of the CDR3: TGCACCAGCGAATCAAATGTTTGTGCAAAGACCTATGGCTACACCTTC. Its protein product is CTSESNVCAKTYGYTF.

The chain links TRBV7-6 to TRBJ2-7, with no clear D. CDR3 length: 13 residues. The germline V gene has CDR1 SGHVS and CDR2 FNYEAQ. Trimming left V 5 bases short and J 3 bases short, with 11 bases between. The chain's CDR3 is CASSRFSDYEQYF. In DNA, the CDR3 is TGTGCCAGCAGCCGCTTCAGTGACTACGAGCAGTACTTC.

This clone was seen once. V usage is TRBV6-1 and J usage is TRBJ1-5; D gene ambiguous. The germline V gene encodes CDR1 MNHNS and CDR2 SASEGT. The CDR3 runs to 13 residues. Between the trimmed V and J ends, which lost 2 bases and 5 bases, there was a span of 7 bases. The CDR3 sequence is CASSEYRDQPQHF. DNA for the CDR3: TGTGCCAGCAGTGAATACCGAGATCAGCCCCAGCATTTT.

The J gene is TRBJ1-5, the V gene TRBV19; TRBD1 is a possible D gene (5 bases). Per the germline V gene, CDR1 is LNHDA and CDR2 is SQIVND (reference sequence). V dropped 8 bases and J dropped 1 base, with 15 bases sitting between them. The CDR3 sequence is 15 residues long. CDR3 residues: CASRPSDRSNQPQHF. The CDR3 region has the DNA TGTGCCAGTCGTCCCTCCGACAGAAGCAATCAGCCCCAGCATTTT.

V is TRBV4-2 and J is TRBJ2-3, with TRBD2 identical over 8 bases. The CDR3 has 18 amino acids. Trimming at V came to 0 bases and at J to 0 bases, leaving 8 bases not matched to a gene. Germline CDR1 LGHNA, CDR2 YNFKEQ. The chain's CDR3 is CASSQDPRGGRSTDTQYF. The CDR3 nucleotides are TGTGCCAGCAGCCAAGATCCACGGGGCGGGAGGAGCACAGATACGCAGTATTTT.

The chain recombines TRBV19 with TRBJ2-1; unclear D gene. Trimming left V 7 bases short and J 0 bases short, with 10 bases between. CDR3 length equals 14 residues. Germline V gene lookup returns CDR1 LNHDA and CDR2 SQIVND (reference sequence). The CDR3 spells CASMAGSSYNEQFF. The CDR3 nucleotides read TGTGCCAGTATGGCCGGTAGCTCCTACAATGAGCAGTTCTTC.

The chain is built from TRBV28 and TRBJ1-2; no reliable D call. With 7 bases removed from V and 2 bases from J, the gap between germline ends came to 11 bases. In germline, CDR1 is MDHEN, CDR2 SYDVKM. The CDR3 spans 13 residues. The CDR3 DNA follows: TGTGCCAGCACCGCCCCGGAAAACTATGGCTACACCTTC. Protein product: CASTAPENYGYTF.

The chain combines TRBV7-2 with TRBJ1-2, with D unresolved. The germline V gene has CDR1 SGHTA and CDR2 FQGNSA. V was shortened by 4 bases and J by 7 bases, with 13 bases between the two germline ends. The CDR3 consists of 13 residues. The CDR3 protein is CASSWEAAFGYTF. CDR3 DNA: TGTGCCAGCAGCTGGGAAGCTGCCTTTGGCTACACCTTC.

This clone was observed a handful of times. The rearrangement uses TRBV28 and TRBJ1-5; 7 nucleotides line up with TRBD1. The V gene end was trimmed by 7 bases and the J gene end by 7 bases; junction bases not matched to a gene: 16. This CDR3 is built from 16 residues. CDR1 MDHEN and CDR2 SYDVKM come from the germline V gene. The CDR3 protein is CASTQPGGQGVQPQHF. In nucleotides, the CDR3 is TGTGCCAGCACCCAACCCGGGGGGCAGGGGGTCCAGCCCCAGCATTTT.

This chain links TRBV5-4 with TRBJ2-6; 11 positions match TRBD1. The length of the CDR3 is 17 residues. The germline V gene has CDR1 SGHNT and CDR2 YYREEE (reference sequence). V lost 4 bases, J lost 4 bases, and 7 bases stayed unmatched. The CDR3 reads CASSGGTGGAGANVLTF. The CDR3 DNA sequence: TGTGCCAGCAGCGGGGGGACAGGGGGTGCCGGGGCCAACGTCCTGACTTTC.

The CDR3 sequence: CASSSPTLAKNIQYF. In DNA form, the CDR3 reads TGTGCCAGCAGTTCTCCAACATTAGCCAAAAACATTCAGTACTTC. This chain links TRBV6-1 with TRBJ2-4; no clear D. Germline V gives CDR1 MNHNS, CDR2 SASEGT. V was cut by 5 bases and J by 0 bases, with 11 bases left in between. This CDR3 has 15 residues.

The chain joins TRBV6-6 to TRBJ2-1, with TRBD1 matching 9 bases. The CDR3 sequence is 13 residues long. After removal of 6 bases from V and 5 bases from J, the junction contained 2 bases not matched to a gene. From germline, CDR1 is MNHNY and CDR2 SVGAGI (reference sequence). The chain's CDR3 is CASRGTGHNEQFF. The CDR3 DNA is TGTGCCAGCAGGGGGACAGGGCACAATGAGCAGTTCTTC.

The CDR3 DNA reads as TGTGCCAGCAGTGAATTTGAGGCGGACAGGGGCTATGGCTACACCTTC. This codes for CASSEFEADRGYGYTF. The J gene is TRBJ1-2, the V gene TRBV6-1; 9 bases fit TRBD1. Germline trimming cut 2 bases from V and 4 bases from J; bases unmatched to any gene: 8. The CDR3 has 16 residues. Germline CDR1 MNHNS, CDR2 SASEGT.

This clone was found once. The V gene is TRBV14, the J gene TRBJ2-2; 9 positions agree with TRBD1. J gave up 8 bases and V 4 bases, and 8 bases lay outside the gene matches. The CDR3 totals 15 residues. CDR1 SGHDN and CDR2 FVKESK come from the germline V gene. CDR3 loop: CASSPLTGGFGELFF. The CDR3 DNA is TGTGCCAGCAGCCCCCTGACAGGGGGTTTTGGGGAGCTGTTTTTT.

With regard to this clone: Relative to the germline gene, one junction end is altered; a read error may explain this. This chain joins TRBV10-3 and TRBJ2-2; TRBD2 agrees at 12 bases. Looked up from germline, CDR1 is ENHRY and CDR2 is SYGVKD. The CDR3 extends over 18 amino acids. The CDR3 coding sequence is TGTGCCATCAGGGCTAGCGGGAGGGCCCCACCTGAACACCGGGGAGCTGTTTTT. This sequence encodes CAIRASGRAPPEHRGAVF.

In its sample, this clone was seen once. This sequence joins TRBV7-2 and TRBJ2-2; D not certain. V gave up 4 bases and J gave up 6 bases, with 15 bases separating them. CDR1 and CDR2 (germline): SGHTA, FQGNSA. The CDR3 spans 15 residues. CDR3: CASSSRTPKAGELFF. CDR3 nucleotides: TGTGCCAGCAGCTCTCGGACGCCTAAGGCCGGGGAGCTGTTTTTT.

V and J are TRBV2 and TRBJ1-5, with D possibly matching TRBD1 (5 bases). The CDR3 covers 13 residues. The V end lost 8 bases, the J end lost 7 bases, and 15 bases lay between the germline ends. The germline V gene encodes CDR1 SNHLY and CDR2 FYNNEI. The chain's CDR3 is CASRGTEKQPQHF. CDR3 in DNA: TGTGCCAGCCGAGGGACCGAAAAACAGCCCCAGCATTTT.